Below are 30 T cell receptor beta chains sequenced from a single sample in a study of T cell clonotyping in hematopoietic cell transplantation. Profiled with immunoSEQ multiplex PCR; TCRdb holds only in-frame clones, not every one. The repertoire includes about 29,000 clones, around nine tenths of them detected once, and around a tenth sits in the top ten. This specimen was PBMCs, taken 100 days after allogeneic stem cell transplant. The receptors were sampled from a female patient between 50 and 59 years old who had an allogeneic stem cell transplant from a related donor, so the T cells may come from the graft donor. Some clones in this sample may be carry-over from other donors' samples.

V and J are TRBV6-6 and TRBJ1-2; 7 positions agree with TRBD1. Unmatched junction bases numbered 5, after V lost 8 bases and J lost 2 bases. Germline-derived CDR1 and CDR2 are MNHNY and SVGAGI (reference sequence). This CDR3 is built from 13 residues. In DNA, the CDR3 is TGTGCCAGCCGACAGGGACCGAACTATGGCTACACCTTC. Translation gives CASRQGPNYGYTF.

The V gene is TRBV11-2, the J gene TRBJ2-2; D is undetermined. This CDR3 spans 12 amino acids. Per the germline V gene, CDR1 is SGHAT and CDR2 is FQNNGV. Deletions cut 5 bases from V and 7 bases from J, with 8 bases between. CDR3 region: CASSGPIGELFF. The CDR3, as DNA: TGTGCCAGCAGCGGCCCAATCGGGGAGCTGTTTTTT. Full variable domain (outside the CDR3, taken from reference TRBV11-2 and TRBJ2-2): EAGVAQSPRYKIIEKRQSVAFWCNPISGHATLYWYQQILGQGPKLLIQFQNNGVVDDSQLPKDRFSAERLKGVDSTLKIQPAKLEDSAVYLCASSGPIGELFFGEGSRLTVL.

This clone was observed a single time. Written as DNA, the CDR3 is TGTGCCAGCAGCCAACCTTTGGGACTAGCGGACTCAGAGGAGACCCAGTACTTC. Amino acids: CASSQPLGLADSEETQYF. V gene TRBV4-2 combines with J gene TRBJ2-5; 11 bases agree with TRBD2. Trimming at V came to 2 bases and at J to 5 bases, leaving 13 bases not matched to a gene. This CDR3 has 18 amino acids. Per germline, CDR1 LGHNA and CDR2 YNFKEQ.

The chain couples TRBV5-1 to TRBJ2-7; 7 bases map to TRBD1. CDR3 length: 14 residues. The germline V gene has CDR1 SGHRS and CDR2 YFSETQ. J was trimmed by 2 bases and V by 2 bases; bases with no gene match: 4. The CDR3 is CASSLDRAPYEQYF. The CDR3 nucleotides read TGCGCCAGCAGCTTAGACAGGGCTCCCTACGAGCAGTACTTC. Full variable domain (rest looked up from reference TRBV5-1 and TRBJ2-7): KAGVTQTPRYLIKTRGQQVTLSCSPISGHRSVSWYQQTPGQGLQFLFEYFSETQRNKGNFPGRFSGRQFSNSRSEMNVSTLELGDSALYLCASSLDRAPYEQYFGPGTRLTVT.

The rearrangement joins TRBV25-1 to TRBJ1-1; 8 bases map to TRBD1. The V and J ends lost 7 bases and 4 bases, in that order; junction bases with no gene match: 11. CDR1 and CDR2 from the germline V gene are MGHDK and SYGVNS. This CDR3 has 15 amino acids. The CDR3 protein is CASIPGGRGPTEAFF. The CDR3 coding sequence is TGTGCCAGCATCCCGGGAGGCAGGGGGCCCACTGAAGCTTTCTTT.

The chain recombines TRBV9 with TRBJ1-2, with a weak D call TRBD1 (5 bases). CDR1 is SGDLS, CDR2 YYNGEE, per germline. The CDR3 runs 15 residues. Trimming removed 0 bases from V and 4 bases from J, with 13 bases in between. CDR3 sequence reads: CASSVEGQVGYGYTF. As DNA, the CDR3 is TGTGCCAGCAGCGTAGAGGGGCAGGTGGGCTATGGCTACACCTTC.

The rearrangement uses TRBV4-3 and TRBJ1-4; the D gene is possibly TRBD1 (6 bases). The CDR3 is 16 amino acids. From germline, CDR1 is LGHNA and CDR2 YSLEER. Trimming cost V 1 base and J 5 bases, with 14 bases left between them. This chain's CDR3 is CASSQGMGTNNEKLFF. The CDR3 bases are TGCGCCAGCAGCCAAGGGATGGGGACAAACAATGAAAAACTGTTTTTT.

The V and J genes are TRBV25-1 and TRBJ1-4, with D maybe TRBD1 (6 bases). With 2 bases removed from V and 6 bases from J, the gap between germline ends came to 10 bases. CDR1 and CDR2 (germline): MGHDK, SYGVNS. The CDR3 loop spans 14 amino acids. The CDR3 protein is CASSEAGGYEKLFF. CDR3 bases: TGTGCCAGCAGTGAAGCCGGGGGCTATGAAAAACTGTTTTTT.

The chain is built from TRBV9 and TRBJ2-6; D is undetermined. Germline CDR1 is SGDLS and CDR2 is YYNGEE. CDR3 length: 17 residues. V was clipped by 4 bases and J by 2 bases, with 16 bases between them. The CDR3 is CASSLRTLRTGANVLTF. The CDR3 bases are TGTGCCAGCAGCCTGCGGACCCTAAGAACTGGGGCCAACGTCCTGACTTTC.

The rearrangement joins TRBV5-1 to TRBJ2-7, with D perhaps TRBD1 (6 bases). The CDR3 runs to 14 residues. CDR1 and CDR2 from the germline V gene are SGHRS and YFSETQ. The V and J ends lost 0 bases and 3 bases respectively, with 10 bases between them. CDR3 sequence (DNA): TGCGCCAGCAGCTTGGCTCAGGGGCGCTACGAGCAGTACTTC. This gives the protein CASSLAQGRYEQYF.

The chain couples TRBV6-6 to TRBJ1-5; no reliable D call. The germline V and J ends were trimmed by 7 bases and 8 bases, with 12 bases remaining between them. Looked up from germline, CDR1 is MNHNY and CDR2 is SVGAGI (reference sequence). This CDR3 has 12 residues. The CDR3 spells CASTQSREPQHF. DNA of the CDR3: TGTGCCAGCACACAATCACGGGAGCCCCAGCATTTT.

The chain joins TRBV6-6 to TRBJ2-7; 7 nucleotides match TRBD1. Trimming cost V 2 bases and J 3 bases; bases outside gene matches: 7. This CDR3 is 15 amino acids long. Germline CDR1 reads MNHNY; CDR2 reads SVGAGI (reference sequence). The CDR3 DNA reads TGTGCCAGCAGTTACAAAGGGGGCAGGGGCTACGAGCAGTACTTC. Its protein is CASSYKGGRGYEQYF.

The chain is built from TRBV2 and TRBJ2-2; D unclear. V was shortened by 2 bases and J by 5 bases, with 9 bases between the two germline ends. Germline V CDR1 and CDR2: SNHLY, FYNNEI. The CDR3 is 14 amino acids. The CDR3 region is CASSEQQITGELFF. CDR3 coding DNA: TGTGCCAGCAGTGAACAGCAGATTACCGGGGAGCTGTTTTTT.

This clone came up once. The chain has TRBV7-1 and TRBJ2-1, with D possibly called TRBD1 or TRBD2 (5 bases each). TRBV7-1 is filed as an ORF, its function uncertain. This CDR3 comprises 15 residues. V lost 4 bases and J lost 7, with 17 bases in between. The CDR3 DNA sequence: TGTGCCAGCAGCTTAGCGACGGGGCTAGGAAATGAGCAGTTCTTC. This codes for CASSLATGLGNEQFF.

The V gene is TRBV7-2, the J gene TRBJ2-1; D perhaps matches TRBD1 (5 bases). The CDR3 has 15 residues. The V gene lost 1 base and the J gene lost 8 bases, with 15 bases spanning the gap. The germline CDR1 and CDR2 sequences are SGHTA and FQGNSA. The CDR3 is CASSLELRDLDEQFF. The DNA of the CDR3 is TGTGCCAGCAGCTTAGAACTCAGGGATCTGGATGAGCAGTTCTTC.

V is TRBV7-7 and J is TRBJ2-2, with D possibly being TRBD1 (6 bases). V shed 6 bases and J shed 7 bases, with 15 bases lying between them. Germline V gene lookup returns CDR1 SSHAT and CDR2 FNYEAQ (reference sequence). CDR3 size: 14 residues. The CDR3 here is CASSLQGVNGELFF. DNA for the CDR3: TGTGCCAGCAGTTTACAGGGTGTGAACGGGGAGCTGTTTTTT.

This clone was seen only once. The genes are TRBV27 and TRBJ1-3; D perhaps matches TRBD1 (5 bases). In germline, CDR1 is MNHEY, CDR2 SMNVEV (reference sequence). This CDR3 is 15 amino acids long. V lost 1 base and J 2 bases, leaving 9 bases between the germline ends. The DNA for the CDR3 is TGTGCCAGCAGTTTATTAAAGGGGCCTGGAAACACCATATATTTT. The encoded protein is CASSLLKGPGNTIYF.

The CDR3 loop reads CAWTPDRGPNQPQHF. The DNA for the CDR3 is TGTGCCTGGACTCCGGACAGGGGTCCTAATCAGCCCCAGCATTTT. The V gene is TRBV30, the J gene TRBJ1-5; 9 nucleotides match TRBD1. The CDR3 contains 15 residues. The V segment lost 4 bases and the J segment 4 bases; nucleotides outside the gene matches: 8. CDR1 and CDR2 (germline): GTSNPN, SVGIG (reference sequence).

The V and J genes are TRBV7-3 and TRBJ2-1; TRBD2 matches 7 bases. Trimming cost V 3 bases and J 3 bases; bases outside gene matches: 5. The CDR3 is 15 amino acids. Germline CDR1 reads SGHTA; CDR2 reads FQGTGA. As DNA, the CDR3 is TGTGCCAGCAGCTTGGATTCGGGGGGCTACAATGAGCAGTTCTTC. Translated: CASSLDSGGYNEQFF. The full variable domain, completed using reference TRBV7-3 and TRBJ2-1, is GAGVSQTPSNKVTEKGKYVELRCDPISGHTALYWYRQSLGQGPEFLIYFQGTGAADDSGLPNDRFFAVRPEGSVSTLKIQRTERGDSAVYLCASSLDSGGYNEQFFGPGTRLTVL.

This clone was found once. This chain joins TRBV11-2 and TRBJ2-5; D not certain. Trimming took off 5 bases at V and 2 bases at J, with 18 bases between the two ends. This CDR3 spans 16 amino acids. Looked up from germline, CDR1 is SGHAT and CDR2 is FQNNGV. CDR3 residues: CASSPGVIVNQETQYF. The CDR3 coding sequence is TGTGCCAGCAGCCCAGGAGTTATAGTTAATCAAGAGACCCAGTACTTC.

This chain links TRBV5-4 with TRBJ2-1; 8 bases are a match to TRBD2. The CDR3 loop spans 15 amino acids. Germline lookup yields CDR1 SGHNT and CDR2 YYREEE (reference sequence). Trimming at V came to 2 bases and at J to 9 bases, leaving 10 bases not matched to a gene. The CDR3 sequence is CASSFDQRGSFEQFF. The DNA of the CDR3 is TGTGCCAGCAGCTTCGATCAGCGGGGGTCCTTTGAGCAGTTCTTC. Based on the CDR3 plus reference TRBV5-4 and TRBJ2-1, the full variable domain is ETGVTQSPTHLIKTRGQQVTLRCSSQSGHNTVSWYQQALGQGPQFIFQYYREEENGRGNFPPRFSGLQFPNYSSELNVNALELDDSALYLCASSFDQRGSFEQFFGPGTRLTVL.

This clone was seen once. This chain uses TRBV6-1 with TRBJ2-1, with 9 bases aligning to TRBD2. Trimming removed 4 bases from V and 6 bases from J; junction bases left unmatched: 4. Germline CDR1 MNHNS, CDR2 SASEGT. CDR3 size: 14 residues. The CDR3 DNA reads as TGTGCCAGCAGTGTTAGCGGGGGAGCCAATGAGCAGTTCTTC. This gives the protein CASSVSGGANEQFF.

The V call is TRBV18, the J call TRBJ1-1, with D perhaps TRBD1 (6 bases). This CDR3 spans 17 amino acids. Germline CDR1 and CDR2: KGHSH and LQKENI. V lost 2 bases, J lost 0 bases, and 16 bases lay in between. The CDR3, as DNA: TGTGCCAGCTCACCAATGAGGGGGTCCTCGCTGAACACTGAAGCTTTCTTT. Protein: CASSPMRGSSLNTEAFF.

The count of this clone is one. The chain is built from TRBV4-3 and TRBJ2-7; 9 nucleotides agree with TRBD1. The CDR3 length is 17 residues. J gave up 6 bases and V 4 bases, and 16 bases lay outside the gene matches. Germline values: CDR1 LGHNA, CDR2 YSLEER. DNA of the CDR3: TGCGCCAGCAGCCCCAGGTATTCCGGGACAGGGAGAGTCGAGCAGTACTTC. This encodes CASSPRYSGTGRVEQYF.

The chain combines TRBV6-4 with TRBJ1-5; weak D call: TRBD1 (5 bases). The CDR3 covers 20 residues. Trimming left V 0 bases short and J 0 bases short, with 21 bases between. The germline CDR1 and CDR2 sequences are MRHNA and SNTAGT. CDR3 DNA sequence: TGTGCCAGCAGTGACTCGAGGAACCCCACACGGGGCTATAGCAATCAGCCCCAGCATTTT. Encoded protein: CASSDSRNPTRGYSNQPQHF.

Only one count was recorded for this clone. The chain is built from TRBV7-3 and TRBJ1-1; D remains ambiguous. The V gene lost 2 bases and the J gene lost 3 bases, with 4 bases spanning the gap. CDR3 length: 12 amino acids. The germline V gene has CDR1 SGHTA and CDR2 FQGTGA. Written as DNA, the CDR3 is TGTGCCAGCAGCTTATACTACACTGAAGCTTTCTTT. Its protein product is CASSLYYTEAFF.

The CDR3 region is CASSQGRHNEQFF. The CDR3 DNA sequence: TGCGCCAGCAGCCAGGGCCGCCACAATGAGCAGTTCTTC. This chain links TRBV5-1 with TRBJ2-1; possible D gene TRBD1, 5 bases. There are 13 residues in the CDR3. The V and J ends lost 4 bases and 5 bases respectively, with 10 bases between them. In germline, CDR1 is SGHRS, CDR2 YFSETQ.

The CDR3 bases are TGTGCCAGTAGTATAGTCGGGACTAGCGGAGCTATAGATACGCAGTATTTT. Its protein is CASSIVGTSGAIDTQYF. J is TRBJ2-3 and V is TRBV19; the match to TRBD2 covers 11 bases. Germline V gene sequence: CDR1 LNHDA, CDR2 SQIVND (reference sequence). The V and J ends lost 1 base and 5 bases, in that order; junction bases with no gene match: 8. The CDR3 spans 17 residues.

The V and J genes are TRBV10-1 and TRBJ2-5; D is uncertain. The germline V and J ends were trimmed by 7 bases and 4 bases, with 7 bases remaining between them. The V gene's germline CDR1 is WNHNN and CDR2 SYGVQD (reference sequence). This CDR3 region has 11 residues. Here the CDR3 DNA reads TGCGCCAGCATCTCCCCAGAGACCCAGTACTTC. Protein product: CASISPETQYF.

This chain joins TRBV7-9 and TRBJ1-1; possible D gene TRBD1, 6 bases. Germline CDR1 and CDR2: SEHNR and FQNEAQ (reference sequence). Trimming pared 6 bases from V and 5 bases from J, leaving 22 bases between. This CDR3 spans 16 amino acids. The chain's CDR3 is CASSSNPGASTTEAFF. As DNA, the CDR3 is TGTGCCAGCAGTTCAAACCCGGGGGCCTCCACAACTGAAGCTTTCTTT.